This entry concerns a single TCR beta chain. Antigen unknown. Ex vivo total memory CD4+ samples were deeply sequenced, detecting one cell in 200,000. Sequenced by immunoSEQ multiplex PCR; TCRdb stores in-frame clones only, minus some. Seen here are tens of thousands of clones, about 82% observed once, and the top ten hold around 0.96%. This record belongs to a study of human CD4 T cells and Enterobacteriaceae. The memory gate held CD4+ cells that were not CD45RA+CCR7+CD95- naive cells, over 95% pure. CD4+ T cells and monocytes were enriched with CD4 and CD14 microbeads. Before sorting, cells positive for CD8, CD14, CD16, CD56, CD19 or bright CD25 were removed. Germline CDR1 is SGHVS and CDR2 is FQNEAQ. Trimming cost V 5 bases and J 6 bases; bases outside gene matches: 10. The length of the CDR3 is 16 residues. Study-wide results and caveats: In the top 5%: about 55% of the 19 and about three fifths of the roughly 34 cross-reactive clonotypes.

The rearrangement joins TRBV7-8 to TRBJ2-1, with TRBD2 matching over 10 bases. The source material was memory CD4+ T cells from blood. The receptor comes from a human donor in good health. DNA for the CDR3: TGTGCCAGCAGCGCCCAAACTAGCGGGATTGGCAATGAGCAGTTCTTC. Its protein is CASSAQTSGIGNEQFF.